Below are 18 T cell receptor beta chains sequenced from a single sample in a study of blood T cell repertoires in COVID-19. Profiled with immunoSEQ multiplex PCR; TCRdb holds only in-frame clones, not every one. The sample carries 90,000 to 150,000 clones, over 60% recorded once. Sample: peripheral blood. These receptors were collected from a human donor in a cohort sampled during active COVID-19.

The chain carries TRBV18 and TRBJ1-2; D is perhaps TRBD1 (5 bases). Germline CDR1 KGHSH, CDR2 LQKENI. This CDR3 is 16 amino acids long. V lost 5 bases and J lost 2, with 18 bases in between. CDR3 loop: CASSRDHRGGNYGYTF. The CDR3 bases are TGTGCCAGCTCAAGGGACCATCGCGGGGGAAACTATGGCTACACCTTC.

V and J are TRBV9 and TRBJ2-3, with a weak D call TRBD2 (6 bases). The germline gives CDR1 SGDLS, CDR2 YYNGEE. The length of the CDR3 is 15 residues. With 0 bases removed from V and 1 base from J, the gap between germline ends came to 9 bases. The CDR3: CASSVDGGGTDTQYF. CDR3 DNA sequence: TGTGCCAGCAGCGTAGATGGCGGGGGCACAGATACGCAGTATTTT.

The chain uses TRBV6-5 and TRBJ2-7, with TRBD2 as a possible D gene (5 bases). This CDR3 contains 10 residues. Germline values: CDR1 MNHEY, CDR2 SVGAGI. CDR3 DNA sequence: TGTGCGGGAGTCTCCTACGAGCAGTACTTC. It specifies CAGVSYEQYF.

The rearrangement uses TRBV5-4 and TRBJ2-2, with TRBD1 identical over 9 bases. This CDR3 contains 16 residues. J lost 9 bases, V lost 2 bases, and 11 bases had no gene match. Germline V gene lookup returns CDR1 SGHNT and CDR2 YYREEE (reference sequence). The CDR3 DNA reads TGTGCCAGCAGCTTACTCGACAGGGGGGGCTCCCGGGAGCTGTTTTTT. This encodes CASSLLDRGGSRELFF. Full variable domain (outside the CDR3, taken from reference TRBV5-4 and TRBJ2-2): ETGVTQSPTHLIKTRGQQVTLRCSSQSGHNTVSWYQQALGQGPQFIFQYYREEENGRGNFPPRFSGLQFPNYSSELNVNALELDDSALYLCASSLLDRGGSRELFFGEGSRLTVL.

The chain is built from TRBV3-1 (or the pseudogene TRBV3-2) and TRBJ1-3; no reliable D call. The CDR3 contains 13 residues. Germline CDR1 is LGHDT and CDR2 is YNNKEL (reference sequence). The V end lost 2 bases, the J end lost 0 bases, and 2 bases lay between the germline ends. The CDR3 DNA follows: TGTGCCAGCAGCCAACTCTCTGGAAACACCATATATTTT. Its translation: CASSQLSGNTIYF.

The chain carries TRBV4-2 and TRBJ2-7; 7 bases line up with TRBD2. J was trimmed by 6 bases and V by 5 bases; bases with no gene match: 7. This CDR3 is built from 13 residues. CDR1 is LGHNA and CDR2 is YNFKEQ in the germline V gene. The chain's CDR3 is CASSWSGNLEQYF. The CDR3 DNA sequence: TGTGCCAGCAGCTGGAGCGGGAATCTCGAGCAGTACTTC.

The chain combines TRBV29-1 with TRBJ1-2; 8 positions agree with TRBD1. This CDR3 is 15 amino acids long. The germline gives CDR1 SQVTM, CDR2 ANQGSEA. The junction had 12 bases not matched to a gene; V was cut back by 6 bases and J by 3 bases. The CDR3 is CSVALTGQGDYGYTF. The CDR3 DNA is TGCAGCGTCGCCCTTACTGGACAGGGTGACTATGGCTACACCTTC.

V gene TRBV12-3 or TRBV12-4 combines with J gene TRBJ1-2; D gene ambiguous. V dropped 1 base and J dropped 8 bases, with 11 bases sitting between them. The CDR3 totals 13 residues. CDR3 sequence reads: CASSLGAAGGYTF. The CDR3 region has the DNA TGTGCCAGCAGTTTAGGGGCGGCGGGAGGCTACACCTTC.

The CDR3 sequence is CASSLDGGRNGYTF. DNA of the CDR3: TGTGCCAGCAGCTTAGATGGGGGGAGGAATGGCTACACCTTC. The rearrangement links TRBV7-8 to TRBJ1-2; perhaps TRBD1 as D (5 bases). CDR1 and CDR2 from the germline V gene are SGHVS and FQNEAQ. Trimming took off 1 base at V and 6 bases at J, with 12 bases between the two ends. The CDR3 has 14 amino acids.

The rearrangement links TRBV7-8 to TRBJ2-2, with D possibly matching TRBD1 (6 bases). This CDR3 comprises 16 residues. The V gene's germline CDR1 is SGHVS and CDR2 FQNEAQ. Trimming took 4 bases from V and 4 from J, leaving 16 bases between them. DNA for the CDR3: TGTGCCAGCAGCTCCCGACAGGAACAATTCACCGGGGAGCTGTTTTTT. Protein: CASSSRQEQFTGELFF.

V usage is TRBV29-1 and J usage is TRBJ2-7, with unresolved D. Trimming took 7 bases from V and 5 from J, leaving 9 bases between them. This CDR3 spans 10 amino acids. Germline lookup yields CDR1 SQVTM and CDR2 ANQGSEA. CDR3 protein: CSGLSDEQYF. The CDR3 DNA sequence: TGCAGCGGGTTGTCAGACGAGCAGTACTTC.

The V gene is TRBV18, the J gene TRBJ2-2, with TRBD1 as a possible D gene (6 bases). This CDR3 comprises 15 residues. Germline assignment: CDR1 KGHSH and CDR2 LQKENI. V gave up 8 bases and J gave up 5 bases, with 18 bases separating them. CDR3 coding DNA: TGTGCCAGCGAGGACAGCACCACAGTAACCGGGGAGCTGTTTTTT. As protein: CASEDSTTVTGELFF.

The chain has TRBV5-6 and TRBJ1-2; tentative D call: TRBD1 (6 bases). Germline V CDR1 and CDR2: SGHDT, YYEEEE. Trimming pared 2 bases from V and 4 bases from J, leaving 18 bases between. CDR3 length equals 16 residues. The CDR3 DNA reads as TGTGCCAGCAGCTTTCCGGGACAATGGGTGGGCTATGGCTACACCTTC. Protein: CASSFPGQWVGYGYTF.

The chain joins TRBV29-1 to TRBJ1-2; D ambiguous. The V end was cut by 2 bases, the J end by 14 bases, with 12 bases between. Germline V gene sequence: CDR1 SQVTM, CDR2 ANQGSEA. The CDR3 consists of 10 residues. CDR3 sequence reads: CSVESKGGTF. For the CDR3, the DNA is TGCAGCGTTGAATCGAAGGGAGGGACCTTC. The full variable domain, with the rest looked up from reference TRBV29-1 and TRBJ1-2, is SAVISQKPSRDICQRGTSLTIQCQVDSQVTMMFWYRQQPGQSLTLIATANQGSEATYESGFVIDKFPISRPNLTFSTLTVSNMSPEDSSIYLCSVESKGGTFGSGTRLTVV.

CDR3 in DNA: TGTGCCAGCAGTGAAGGAGTTTTGAGGGGGCGCGACGAGCAGTACTTC. Translating gives CASSEGVLRGRDEQYF. V is TRBV6-1 and J is TRBJ2-7, with 7 bases aligning to TRBD1. Germline V gene data show CDR1 as MNHNS and CDR2 as SASEGT. The CDR3 is made up of 16 amino acids. J lost 5 bases, V lost 1 base, and 11 bases had no gene match.

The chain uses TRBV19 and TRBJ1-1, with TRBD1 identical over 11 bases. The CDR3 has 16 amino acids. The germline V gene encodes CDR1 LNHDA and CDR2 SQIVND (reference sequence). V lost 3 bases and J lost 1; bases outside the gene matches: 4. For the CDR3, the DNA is TGTGCCAGTAGTATCGGGACAGGGGGTTCGAACACTGAAGCTTTCTTT. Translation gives CASSIGTGGSNTEAFF. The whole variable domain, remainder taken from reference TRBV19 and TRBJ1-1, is DGGITQSPKYLFRKEGQNVTLSCEQNLNHDAMYWYRQDPGQGLRLIYYSQIVNDFQKGDIAEGYSVSREKKESFPLTVTSAQKNPTAFYLCASSIGTGGSNTEAFFGQGTRLTVV.

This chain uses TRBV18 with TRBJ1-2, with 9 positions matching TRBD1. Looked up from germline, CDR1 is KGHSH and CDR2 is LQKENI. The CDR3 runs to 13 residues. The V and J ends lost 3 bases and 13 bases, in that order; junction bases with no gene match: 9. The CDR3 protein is CASSPNTGGDCTF. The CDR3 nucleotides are TGTGCCAGCTCACCCAATACAGGGGGCGATTGCACCTTC.

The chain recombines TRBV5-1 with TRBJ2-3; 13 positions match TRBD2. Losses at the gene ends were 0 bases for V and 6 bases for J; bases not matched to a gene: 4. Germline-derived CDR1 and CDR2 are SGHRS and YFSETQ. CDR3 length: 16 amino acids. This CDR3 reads CASSLGTSGGMDTQYF. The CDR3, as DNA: TGCGCCAGCAGCTTGGGGACTAGCGGGGGTATGGATACGCAGTATTTT.